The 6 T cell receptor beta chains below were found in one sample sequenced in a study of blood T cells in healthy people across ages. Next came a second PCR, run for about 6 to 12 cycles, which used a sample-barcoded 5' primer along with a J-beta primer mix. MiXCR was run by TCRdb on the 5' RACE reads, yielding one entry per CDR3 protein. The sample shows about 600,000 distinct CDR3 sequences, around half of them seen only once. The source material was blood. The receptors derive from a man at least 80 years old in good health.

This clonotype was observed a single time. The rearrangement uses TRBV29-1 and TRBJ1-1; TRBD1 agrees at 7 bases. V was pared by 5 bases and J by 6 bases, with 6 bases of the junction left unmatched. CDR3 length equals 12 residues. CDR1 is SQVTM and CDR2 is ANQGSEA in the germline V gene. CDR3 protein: CSVPDREAEAFF. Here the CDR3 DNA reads TGCAGCGTTCCTGACAGGGAGGCTGAAGCTTTCTTT.

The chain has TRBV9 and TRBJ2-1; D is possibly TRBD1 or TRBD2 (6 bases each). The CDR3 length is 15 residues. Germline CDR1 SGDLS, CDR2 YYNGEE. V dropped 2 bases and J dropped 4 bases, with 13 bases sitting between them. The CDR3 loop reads CASSVIGGRYNEQFF. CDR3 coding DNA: TGTGCCAGCAGCGTTATCGGGGGCCGATACAATGAGCAGTTCTTC.

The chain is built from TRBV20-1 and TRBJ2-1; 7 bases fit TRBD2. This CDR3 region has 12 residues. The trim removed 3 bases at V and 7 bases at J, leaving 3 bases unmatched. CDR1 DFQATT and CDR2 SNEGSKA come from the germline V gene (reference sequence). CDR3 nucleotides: TGCAGTGCTAGCGGGGGGAAGAATGAGCAGTTCTTC. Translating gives CSASGGKNEQFF.

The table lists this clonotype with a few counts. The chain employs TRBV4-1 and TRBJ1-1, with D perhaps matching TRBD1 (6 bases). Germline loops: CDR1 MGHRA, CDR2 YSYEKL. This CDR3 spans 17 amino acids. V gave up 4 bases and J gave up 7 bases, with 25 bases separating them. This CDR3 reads CASSPLPGGGAKYEAFF. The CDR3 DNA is TGCGCCAGCAGCCCCCTACCGGGGGGGGGCGCTAAGTATGAAGCTTTCTTT.

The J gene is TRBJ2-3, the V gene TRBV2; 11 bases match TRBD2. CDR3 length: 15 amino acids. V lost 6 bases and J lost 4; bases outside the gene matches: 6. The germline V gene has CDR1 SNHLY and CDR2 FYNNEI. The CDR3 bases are TGTGCCAGCAGCGCAAGACTAGCGGGGTCAGATACGCAGTATTTT. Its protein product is CASSARLAGSDTQYF.

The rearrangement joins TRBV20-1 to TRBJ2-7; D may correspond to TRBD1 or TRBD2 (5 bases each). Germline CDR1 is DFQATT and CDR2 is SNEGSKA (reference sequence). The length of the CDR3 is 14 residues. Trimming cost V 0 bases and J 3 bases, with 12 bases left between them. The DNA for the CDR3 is TGCAGTGCTAGAGATGGGGGACGGAACTACGAGCAGTACTTC. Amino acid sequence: CSARDGGRNYEQYF.